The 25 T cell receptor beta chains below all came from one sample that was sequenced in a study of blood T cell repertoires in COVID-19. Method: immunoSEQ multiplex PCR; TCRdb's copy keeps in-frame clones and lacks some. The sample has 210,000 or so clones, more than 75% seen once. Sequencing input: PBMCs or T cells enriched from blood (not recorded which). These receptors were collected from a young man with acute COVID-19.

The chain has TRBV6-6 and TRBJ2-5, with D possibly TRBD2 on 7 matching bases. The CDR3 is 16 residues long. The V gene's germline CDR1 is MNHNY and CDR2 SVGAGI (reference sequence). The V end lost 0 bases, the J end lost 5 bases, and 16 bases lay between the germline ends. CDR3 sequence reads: CASSYSSGRGGETQYF. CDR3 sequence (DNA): TGTGCCAGCAGTTACTCGTCGGGCAGGGGAGGGGAGACCCAGTACTTC.

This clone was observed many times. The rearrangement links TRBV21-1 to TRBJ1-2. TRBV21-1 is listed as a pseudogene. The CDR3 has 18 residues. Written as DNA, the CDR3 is TGTGCTCAAAAACACCCTGAAGCAACTAATGGCCCTAACTATGGCTACACCTTC. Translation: CAQKHPEATNGPNYGYTF.

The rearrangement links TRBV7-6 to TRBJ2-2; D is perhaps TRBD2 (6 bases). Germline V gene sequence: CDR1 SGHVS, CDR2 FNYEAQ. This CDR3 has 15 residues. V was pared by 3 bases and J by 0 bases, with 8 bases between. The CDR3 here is CASSLGGPNTGELFF. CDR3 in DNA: TGTGCCAGCAGCTTGGGGGGTCCGAACACCGGGGAGCTGTTTTTT.

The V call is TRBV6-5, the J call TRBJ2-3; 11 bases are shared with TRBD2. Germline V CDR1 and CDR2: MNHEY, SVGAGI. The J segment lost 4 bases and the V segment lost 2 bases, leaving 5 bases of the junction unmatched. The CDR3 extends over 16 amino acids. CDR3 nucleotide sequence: TGTGCCAGCAGTTACCGACTAGCGGGGACCCCAGATACGCAGTATTTT. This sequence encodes CASSYRLAGTPDTQYF.

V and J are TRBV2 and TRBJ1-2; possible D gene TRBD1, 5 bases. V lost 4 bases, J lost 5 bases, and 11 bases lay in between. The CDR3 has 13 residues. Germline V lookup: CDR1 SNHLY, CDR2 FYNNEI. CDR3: CASSGGGWYGYTF. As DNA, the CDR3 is TGTGCCAGCAGTGGTGGGGGGTGGTATGGCTACACCTTC.

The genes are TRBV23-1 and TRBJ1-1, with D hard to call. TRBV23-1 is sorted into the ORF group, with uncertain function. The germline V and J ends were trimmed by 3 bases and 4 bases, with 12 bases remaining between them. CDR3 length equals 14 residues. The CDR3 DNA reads TGCGCCAGCAGTCACGGGAGCAGTGGCACTGAAGCTTTCTTT. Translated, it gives CASSHGSSGTEAFF.

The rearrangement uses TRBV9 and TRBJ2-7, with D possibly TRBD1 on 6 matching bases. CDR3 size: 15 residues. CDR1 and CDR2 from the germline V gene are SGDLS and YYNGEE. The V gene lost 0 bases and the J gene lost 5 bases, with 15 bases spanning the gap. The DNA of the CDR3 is TGTGCCAGCAGCGTAGCGGGGATTTCAGGGGACGAGCAGTACTTC. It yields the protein CASSVAGISGDEQYF.

CDR3 residues: CASSQLVSENTEAFF. For the CDR3, the DNA is TGTGCCAGCAGCCAACTGGTCAGTGAGAACACTGAAGCTTTCTTT. The V and J genes are TRBV3-1 (or the pseudogene TRBV3-2) and TRBJ1-1; D unresolved. Between the trimmed V and J ends, which lost 2 bases and 1 base, there was a span of 11 bases. The CDR3 runs 15 residues. Germline-derived CDR1 and CDR2 are LGHDT and YNNKEL (reference sequence).

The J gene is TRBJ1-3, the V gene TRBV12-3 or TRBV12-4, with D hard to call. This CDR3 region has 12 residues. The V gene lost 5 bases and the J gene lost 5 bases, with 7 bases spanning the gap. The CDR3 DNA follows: TGTGCCAGCAGTGTCCAAAGAAACACCATATATTTT. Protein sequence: CASSVQRNTIYF.

CDR3 protein: CASSYGAGGYEQYF. The CDR3 coding sequence is TGTGCCAGCAGTTACGGGGCGGGGGGATACGAGCAGTACTTC. The chain has TRBV6-5 and TRBJ2-7, with 8 bases fitting TRBD2. CDR3 size: 14 residues. J lost 4 bases, V lost 2 bases, and 4 bases had no gene match. Germline V gives CDR1 MNHEY, CDR2 SVGAGI.

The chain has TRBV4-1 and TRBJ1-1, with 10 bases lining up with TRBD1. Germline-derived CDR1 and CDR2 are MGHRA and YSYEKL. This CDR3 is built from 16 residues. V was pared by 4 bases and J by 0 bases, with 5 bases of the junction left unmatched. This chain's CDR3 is CASSPGQGILNTEAFF. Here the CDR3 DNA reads TGCGCCAGCAGCCCGGGACAGGGGATTTTGAACACTGAAGCTTTCTTT.

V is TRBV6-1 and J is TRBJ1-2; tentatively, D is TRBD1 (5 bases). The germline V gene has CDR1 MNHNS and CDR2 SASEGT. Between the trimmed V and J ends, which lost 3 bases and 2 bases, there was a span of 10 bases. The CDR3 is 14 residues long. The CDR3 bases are TGTGCCAGCAGTGAGGGGCCGGGCAACTATGGCTACACCTTC. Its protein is CASSEGPGNYGYTF.

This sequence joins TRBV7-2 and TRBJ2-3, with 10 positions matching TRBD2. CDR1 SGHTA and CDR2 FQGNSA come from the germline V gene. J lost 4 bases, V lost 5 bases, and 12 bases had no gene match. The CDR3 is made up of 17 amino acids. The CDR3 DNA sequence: TGTGCCAGCAGCCTCCGGACTAGCGGCGGGGTGGCAGATACGCAGTATTTT. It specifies CASSLRTSGGVADTQYF.

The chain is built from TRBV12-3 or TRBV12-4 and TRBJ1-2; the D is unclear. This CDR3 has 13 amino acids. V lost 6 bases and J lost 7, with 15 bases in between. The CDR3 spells CASSPDTGVGYTF. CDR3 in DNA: TGTGCCAGCAGCCCTGACACCGGGGTTGGCTACACCTTC.

CDR3 sequence: CASSWTGEQFF. CDR3 in DNA: TGTGCCAGCAGTTGGACAGGGGAGCAGTTCTTC. This chain links TRBV6-5 with TRBJ2-1; 8 bases match TRBD1. This CDR3 contains 11 residues. V shed 4 bases and J 10 bases; nucleotides not matched to a gene: 0. CDR1 is MNHEY, CDR2 SVGAGI, per germline.

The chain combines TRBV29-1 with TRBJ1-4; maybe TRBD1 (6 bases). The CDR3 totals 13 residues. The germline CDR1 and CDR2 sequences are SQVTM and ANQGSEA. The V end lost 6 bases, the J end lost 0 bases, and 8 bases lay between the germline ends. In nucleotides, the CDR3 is TGCAGCGTCCCAGGGGCAACTAATGAAAAACTGTTTTTT. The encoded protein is CSVPGATNEKLFF.

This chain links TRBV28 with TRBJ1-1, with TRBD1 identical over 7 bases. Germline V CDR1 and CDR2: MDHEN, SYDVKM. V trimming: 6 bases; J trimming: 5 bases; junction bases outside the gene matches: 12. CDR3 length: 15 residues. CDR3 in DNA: TGTGCCAGCAGAGAAGCCAGGGGGGCTTTGACTGAAGCTTTCTTT. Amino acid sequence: CASREARGALTEAFF.

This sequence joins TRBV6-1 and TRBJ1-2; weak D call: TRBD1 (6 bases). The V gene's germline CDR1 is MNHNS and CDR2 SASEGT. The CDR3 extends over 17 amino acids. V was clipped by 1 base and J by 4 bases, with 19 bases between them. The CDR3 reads CASSEVVGSGVGYGYTF. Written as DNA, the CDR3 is TGTGCCAGCAGTGAAGTAGTTGGTTCAGGGGTTGGCTATGGCTACACCTTC.

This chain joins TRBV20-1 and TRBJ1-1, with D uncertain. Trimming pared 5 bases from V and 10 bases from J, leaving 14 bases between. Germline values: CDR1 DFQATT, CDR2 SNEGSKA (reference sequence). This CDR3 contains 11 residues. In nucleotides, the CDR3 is TGCAGTGCTCTTGGGAGACCAGGAGCTTTCTTT. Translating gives CSALGRPGAFF.

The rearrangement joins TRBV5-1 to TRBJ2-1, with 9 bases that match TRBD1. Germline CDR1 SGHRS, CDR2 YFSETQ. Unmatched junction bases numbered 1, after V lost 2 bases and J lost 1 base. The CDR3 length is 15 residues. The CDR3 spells CASSFGTGSYNEQFF. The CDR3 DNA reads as TGCGCCAGCAGCTTCGGGACAGGGTCCTACAATGAGCAGTTCTTC.

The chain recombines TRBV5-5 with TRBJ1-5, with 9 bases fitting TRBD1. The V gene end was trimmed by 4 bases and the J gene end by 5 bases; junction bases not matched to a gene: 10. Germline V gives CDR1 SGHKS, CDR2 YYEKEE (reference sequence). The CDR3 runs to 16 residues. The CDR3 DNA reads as TGTGCCAGCAGCCGGGAGGGGACAGGGAAGTATCAGCCCCAGCATTTT. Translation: CASSREGTGKYQPQHF.

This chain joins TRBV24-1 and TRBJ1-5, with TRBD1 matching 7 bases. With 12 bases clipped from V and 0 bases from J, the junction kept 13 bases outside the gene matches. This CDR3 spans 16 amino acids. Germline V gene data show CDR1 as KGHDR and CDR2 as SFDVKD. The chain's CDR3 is CAPKMDRTYSNQPQHF. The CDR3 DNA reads TGTGCCCCGAAAATGGACAGGACGTATAGCAATCAGCCCCAGCATTTT.

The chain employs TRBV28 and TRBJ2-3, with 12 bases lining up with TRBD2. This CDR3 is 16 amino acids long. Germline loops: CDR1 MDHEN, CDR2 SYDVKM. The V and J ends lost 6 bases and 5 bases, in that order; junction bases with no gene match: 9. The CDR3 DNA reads TGTGCCAGCAGAGCCCTAGCGGGGGGGCCATTAGATACGCAGTATTTT. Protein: CASRALAGGPLDTQYF.

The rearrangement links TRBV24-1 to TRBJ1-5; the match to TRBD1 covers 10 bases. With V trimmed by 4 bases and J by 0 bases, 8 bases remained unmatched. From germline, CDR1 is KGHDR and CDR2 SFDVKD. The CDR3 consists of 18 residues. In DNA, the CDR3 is TGTGCCACCAGTGACGCCGGGACAGGGGTCCCTAGCAATCAGCCCCAGCATTTT. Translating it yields CATSDAGTGVPSNQPQHF.

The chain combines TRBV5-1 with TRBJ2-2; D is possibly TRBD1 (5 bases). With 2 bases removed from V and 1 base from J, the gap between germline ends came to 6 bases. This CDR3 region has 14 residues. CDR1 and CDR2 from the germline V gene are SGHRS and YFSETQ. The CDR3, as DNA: TGCGCCAGCAGCTTCCAGGGGAACACCGGGGAGCTGTTTTTT. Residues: CASSFQGNTGELFF. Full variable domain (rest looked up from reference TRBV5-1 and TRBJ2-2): KAGVTQTPRYLIKTRGQQVTLSCSPISGHRSVSWYQQTPGQGLQFLFEYFSETQRNKGNFPGRFSGRQFSNSRSEMNVSTLELGDSALYLCASSFQGNTGELFFGEGSRLTVL.